The 7 T cell receptor beta chains listed next were all sequenced from one sample in a study of T cells after yellow fever vaccination. TCRdb re-derived calls from the 5' RACE reads in MiXCR, one entry per CDR3 protein. The repertoire holds fewer than 400,000 distinct CDR3 sequences, with 6.2% as singletons. Sequenced here: PBMCs, sampled 5 days after the yellow fever booster vaccination. All receptors come from a man aged 25 to 45 who received the YFV17D yellow fever vaccine.

This clonotype was found many times. V is TRBV7-8 and J is TRBJ2-7, with D possibly TRBD2 on 6 matching bases. V was clipped by 2 bases and J by 6 bases, with 17 bases between them. This CDR3 has 15 amino acids. Germline assignment: CDR1 SGHVS and CDR2 FQNEAQ. For the CDR3, the DNA is TGTGCCAGCAGCTTATTTTCCCAGGGACTTCGCGAGCAGTACTTC. This gives the protein CASSLFSQGLREQYF. The full variable domain, completed using reference TRBV7-8 and TRBJ2-7, is GAGVSQSPRYKVAKRGQDVALRCDPISGHVSLFWYQQALGQGPEFLTYFQNEAQLDKSGLPSDRFFAERPEGSVSTLKIQRTQQEDSAVYLCASSLFSQGLREQYFGPGTRLTVT.

This clonotype showed up just a few times. At one end the junction does not follow the germline gene, possibly because of a read error. V gene TRBV20-1 combines with J gene TRBJ1-2; D is unresolved. The CDR3 loop spans 11 amino acids. Per the germline V gene, CDR1 is DFQATT and CDR2 is SNEGSKA (reference sequence). This chain's CDR3 is CSARDGNGYTF. The CDR3, as DNA: TGCAGTGCTCGAGACGGCAATGGCTACACCTTC.

This clonotype was detected only a few times. V is TRBV28 and J is TRBJ2-5; D tentatively fits TRBD1 or TRBD2 (7 bases each). V lost 5 bases, J lost 2 bases, and 15 bases lay in between. There are 15 residues in the CDR3. CDR1 and CDR2 from the germline V gene are MDHEN and SYDVKM. This CDR3 is CASSQGGGLQETQYF. Written as DNA, the CDR3 is TGTGCCAGCAGTCAGGGGGGGGGGTTACAAGAGACCCAGTACTTC.

This clonotype was observed a handful of times. This rearrangement joins TRBV9 to TRBJ2-2, with TRBD1 as a possible D gene (6 bases). The germline CDR1 and CDR2 sequences are SGDLS and YYNGEE. The CDR3 spans 11 residues. Trimming removed 7 bases from V and 6 bases from J, with 7 bases in between. CDR3 DNA: TGTGCCAGCCAGGGGTCCGGGGAGCTGTTTTTT. Translated, it gives CASQGSGELFF.

The chain combines TRBV10-3 with TRBJ2-7; 11 bases are a match to TRBD1. From germline, CDR1 is ENHRY and CDR2 SYGVKD. CDR3 length equals 15 residues. V dropped 7 bases and J dropped 5; count of bases not matched to a gene: 10. Here the CDR3 reads CAIKAGTGGNHEQYF. For the CDR3, the DNA is TGTGCCATCAAGGCCGGGACAGGGGGAAATCACGAGCAGTACTTC.

This clonotype was seen more than once but under ten times. The CDR3 DNA follows: TGTGCCAGCAGCTACCTCAGGGGGCCCGACTCAGGCGAGCAGTACTTC. It translates to CASSYLRGPDSGEQYF. The chain carries TRBV11-1 and TRBJ2-7; 8 positions agree with TRBD1. The CDR3 loop spans 16 amino acids. The junction had 14 bases not matched to a gene; V was cut back by 4 bases and J by 6 bases. Germline assignment: CDR1 SGHAT and CDR2 FQDESV (reference sequence). Drawing the rest from reference TRBV11-1 and TRBJ2-7, the complete variable domain is EAEVAQSPRYKITEKSQAVAFWCDPISGHATLYWYRQILGQGPELLVQFQDESVVDDSQLPKDRFSAERLKGVDSTLKIQPAELGDSAMYLCASSYLRGPDSGEQYFGPGTRLTVT.

This clonotype was found many times. The chain employs TRBV7-9 and TRBJ2-7, with TRBD1 matching 9 bases. Germline loops: CDR1 SEHNR, CDR2 FQNEAQ (reference sequence). J was trimmed by 7 bases and V by 1 base; bases with no gene match: 8. CDR3 length: 15 residues. CDR3 protein: CASSLVGTGISEQYF. CDR3 coding DNA: TGTGCCAGCAGCTTAGTGGGGACAGGGATATCAGAGCAGTACTTC.